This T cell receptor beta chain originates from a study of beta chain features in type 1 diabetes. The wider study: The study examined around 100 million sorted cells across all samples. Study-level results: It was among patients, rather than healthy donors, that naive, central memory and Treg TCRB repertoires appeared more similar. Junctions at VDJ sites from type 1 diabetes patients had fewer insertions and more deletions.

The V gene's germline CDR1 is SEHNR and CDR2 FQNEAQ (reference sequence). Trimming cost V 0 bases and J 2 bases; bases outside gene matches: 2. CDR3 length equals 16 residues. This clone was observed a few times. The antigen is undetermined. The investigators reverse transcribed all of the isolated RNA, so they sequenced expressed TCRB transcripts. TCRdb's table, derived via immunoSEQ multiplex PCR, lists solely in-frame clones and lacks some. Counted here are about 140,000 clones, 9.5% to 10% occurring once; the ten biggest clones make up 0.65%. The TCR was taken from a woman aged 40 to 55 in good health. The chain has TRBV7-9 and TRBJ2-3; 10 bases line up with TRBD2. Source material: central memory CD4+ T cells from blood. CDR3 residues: CASSLAGLADTDTQYF. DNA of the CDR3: TGTGCCAGCAGCTTAGCCGGACTAGCGGACACAGATACGCAGTATTTT. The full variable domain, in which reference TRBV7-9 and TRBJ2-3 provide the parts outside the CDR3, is DTGVSQNPRHKITKRGQNVTFRCDPISEHNRLYWYRQTLGQGPEFLTYFQNEAQLEKSRLLSDRFSAERPKGSFSTLEIQRTEQGDSAMYLCASSLAGLADTDTQYFGPGTRLTVL.